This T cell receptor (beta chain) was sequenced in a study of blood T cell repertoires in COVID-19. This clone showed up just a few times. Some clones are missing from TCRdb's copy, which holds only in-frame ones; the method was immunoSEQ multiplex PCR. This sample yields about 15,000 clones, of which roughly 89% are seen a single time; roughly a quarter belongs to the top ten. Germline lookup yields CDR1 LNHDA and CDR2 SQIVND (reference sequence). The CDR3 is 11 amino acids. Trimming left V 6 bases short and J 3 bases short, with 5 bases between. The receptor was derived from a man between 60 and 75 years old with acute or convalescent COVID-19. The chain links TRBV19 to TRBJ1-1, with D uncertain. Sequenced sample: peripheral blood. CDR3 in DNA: TGTGCCAGTAGGAGGGACACTGAAGCTTTCTTT. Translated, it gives CASRRDTEAFF.